This T cell receptor beta chain comes out of a study of identical twins. Study findings and constraints: The degree of excess twin sharing was weaker in beta out-of-frame sequences. The abundant beta clonotypes from cord blood had fewer insertions, and memory repertoires had none of this. Models came in too low on out-of-frame TCR alpha sharing in monozygotic twins.

TCRdb used MiXCR to reprocess the 5' RACE reads, holding one entry per CDR3 protein. The repertoire has 400,000 to 500,000 distinct CDR3 sequences, around 20% of them found once; the top ten carry roughly 12%. The CDR3 covers 14 residues. From germline, CDR1 is SGHTA and CDR2 FQGNSA. V was clipped by 3 bases and J by 6 bases, with 15 bases between them. In its sample, this clonotype was seen a few times. As yet, its antigen is unknown. The chain combines TRBV7-2 with TRBJ2-7; D is possibly TRBD1 (6 bases). This TCR was sampled from a man aged 50 or older in good health. Sequencing used naive T cells sorted from blood. The CDR3 sequence: CASSLIQGLGEQYF. The CDR3 DNA reads as TGTGCCAGCAGCTTGATACAGGGTTTGGGCGAGCAGTACTTC.